This T cell receptor beta chain was found in a study of blood T cells in healthy people across ages. Every sample had a minimum of 6.5 million PBMCs isolated. The CDR3 is 15 residues long. Germline trimming cut 4 bases from V and 7 bases from J; bases unmatched to any gene: 11. CDR1 and CDR2 from the germline V gene are MNHEY and SVGEGT. Sample-barcoded 5' priming and a J-beta primer mix drove a second PCR of roughly 7 to 11 cycles. MiXCR was run by TCRdb on the 5' RACE reads, yielding one entry per CDR3 protein. The repertoire has 1.4 million to 1.5 million distinct CDR3 sequences, roughly 40% of them found once; the top ten carry 7.9%.

The J gene is TRBJ2-5, the V gene TRBV6-2 or TRBV6-3; the match to TRBD2 covers 8 bases. The sequence was collected from a woman between 18 and 30 years old in good health. Sequencing was performed on blood. The CDR3 is CASSSLSGRGATQYF. CDR3 bases: TGTGCCAGCAGTTCCCTAAGCGGGAGAGGGGCGACCCAGTACTTC.